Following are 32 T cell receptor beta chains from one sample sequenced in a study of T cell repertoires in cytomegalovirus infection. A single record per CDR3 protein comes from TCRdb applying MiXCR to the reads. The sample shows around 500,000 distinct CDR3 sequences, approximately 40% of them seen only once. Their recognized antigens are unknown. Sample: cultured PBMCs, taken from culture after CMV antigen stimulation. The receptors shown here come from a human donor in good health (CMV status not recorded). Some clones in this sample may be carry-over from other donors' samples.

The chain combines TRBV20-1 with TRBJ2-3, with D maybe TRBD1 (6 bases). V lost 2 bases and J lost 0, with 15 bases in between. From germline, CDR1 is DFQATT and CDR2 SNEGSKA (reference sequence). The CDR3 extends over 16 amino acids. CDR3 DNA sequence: TGCAGTGCTAGACCTCCGACAGGTGCTAGCACAGATACGCAGTATTTT. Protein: CSARPPTGASTDTQYF.

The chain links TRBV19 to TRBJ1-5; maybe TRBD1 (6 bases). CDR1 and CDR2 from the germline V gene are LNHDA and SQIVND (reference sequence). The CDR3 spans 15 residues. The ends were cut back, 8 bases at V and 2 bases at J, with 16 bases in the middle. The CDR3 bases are TGTGCCAGTCGCCTCAGGGGTCCGGGCAATCAGCCCCAGCATTTT. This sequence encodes CASRLRGPGNQPQHF.

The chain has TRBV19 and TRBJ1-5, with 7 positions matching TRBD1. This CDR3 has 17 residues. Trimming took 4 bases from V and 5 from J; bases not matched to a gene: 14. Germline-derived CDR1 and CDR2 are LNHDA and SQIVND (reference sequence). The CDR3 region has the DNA TGTGCCAGTAGTAAAGACGGACAGGTCCTAAAGGATCAGCCCCAGCATTTT. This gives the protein CASSKDGQVLKDQPQHF. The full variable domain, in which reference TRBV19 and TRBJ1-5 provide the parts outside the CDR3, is DGGITQSPKYLFRKEGQNVTLSCEQNLNHDAMYWYRQDPGQGLRLIYYSQIVNDFQKGDIAEGYSVSREKKESFPLTVTSAQKNPTAFYLCASSKDGQVLKDQPQHFGDGTRLSIL.

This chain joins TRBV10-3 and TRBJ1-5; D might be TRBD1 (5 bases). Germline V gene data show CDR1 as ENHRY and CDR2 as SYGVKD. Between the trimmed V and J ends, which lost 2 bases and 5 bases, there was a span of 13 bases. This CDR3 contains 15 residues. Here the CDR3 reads CAISEQHQGYQPQHF. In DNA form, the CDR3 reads TGTGCCATCAGTGAGCAGCACCAGGGTTATCAGCCCCAGCATTTT.

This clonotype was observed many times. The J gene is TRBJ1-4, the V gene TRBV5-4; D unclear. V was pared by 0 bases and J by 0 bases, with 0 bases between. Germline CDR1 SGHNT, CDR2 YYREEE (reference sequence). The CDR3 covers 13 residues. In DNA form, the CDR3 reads TGTGCCAGCAGCTTGGCAACTAATGAAAAACTGTTTTTT. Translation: CASSLATNEKLFF.

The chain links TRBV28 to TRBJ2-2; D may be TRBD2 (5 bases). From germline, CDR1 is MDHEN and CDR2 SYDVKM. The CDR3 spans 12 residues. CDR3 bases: TGTGGAACGGGGAGAAACACCGGGGAGCTGTTTTTT. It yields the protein CGTGRNTGELFF.

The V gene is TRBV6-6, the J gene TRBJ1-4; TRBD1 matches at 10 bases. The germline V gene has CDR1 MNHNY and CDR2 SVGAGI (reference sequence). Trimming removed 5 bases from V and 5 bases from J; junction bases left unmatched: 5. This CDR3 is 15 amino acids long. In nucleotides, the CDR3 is TGTGCCAGCAGTGTGGACAGGGGGGGGAATGAAAAACTGTTTTTT. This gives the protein CASSVDRGGNEKLFF.

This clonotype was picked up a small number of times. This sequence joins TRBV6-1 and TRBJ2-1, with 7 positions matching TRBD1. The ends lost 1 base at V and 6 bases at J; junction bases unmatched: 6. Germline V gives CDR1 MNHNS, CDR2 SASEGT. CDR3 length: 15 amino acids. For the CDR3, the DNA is TGTGCCAGCAGTGAAGGGGTGGCAGGGGGCAATGAGCAGTTCTTC. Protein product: CASSEGVAGGNEQFF.

CDR3 residues: CASSTRTGVDNEQFF. The CDR3 coding sequence is TGTGCCAGTAGTACGCGGACAGGGGTAGACAATGAGCAGTTCTTC. The V gene is TRBV19, the J gene TRBJ2-1, with TRBD1 identical over 9 bases. The CDR3 contains 15 residues. Trimming removed 4 bases from V and 5 bases from J; junction bases left unmatched: 6. Germline loops: CDR1 LNHDA, CDR2 SQIVND (reference sequence).

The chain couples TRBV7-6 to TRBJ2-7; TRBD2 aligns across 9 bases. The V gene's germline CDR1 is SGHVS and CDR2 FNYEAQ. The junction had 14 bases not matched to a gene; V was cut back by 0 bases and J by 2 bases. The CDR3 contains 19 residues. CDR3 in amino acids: CASSLARGSGSPLTYEQYF. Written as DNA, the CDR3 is TGTGCCAGCAGCTTAGCAAGAGGTAGCGGGAGCCCCCTGACCTACGAGCAGTACTTC.

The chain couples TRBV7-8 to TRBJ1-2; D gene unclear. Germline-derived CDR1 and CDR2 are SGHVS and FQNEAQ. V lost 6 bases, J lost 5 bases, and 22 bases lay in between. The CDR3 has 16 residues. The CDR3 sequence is CASSYGLVRLGYGYTF. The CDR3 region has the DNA TGTGCCAGCAGTTACGGACTGGTTAGGCTGGGGTATGGCTACACCTTC.

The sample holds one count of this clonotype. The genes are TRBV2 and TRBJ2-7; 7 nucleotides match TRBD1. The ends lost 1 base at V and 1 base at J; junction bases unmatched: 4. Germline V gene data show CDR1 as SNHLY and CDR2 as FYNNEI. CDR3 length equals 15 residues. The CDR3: CASSEGGTDSYEQYF. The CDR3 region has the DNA TGTGCCAGCAGTGAAGGAGGGACAGATTCCTACGAGCAGTACTTC.

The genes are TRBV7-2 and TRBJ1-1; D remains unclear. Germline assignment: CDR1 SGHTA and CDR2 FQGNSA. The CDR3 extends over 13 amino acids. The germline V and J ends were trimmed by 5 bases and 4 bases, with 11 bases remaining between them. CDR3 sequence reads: CASSRPPGTEAFF. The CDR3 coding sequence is TGTGCCAGCAGCCGACCTCCGGGCACTGAAGCTTTCTTT.

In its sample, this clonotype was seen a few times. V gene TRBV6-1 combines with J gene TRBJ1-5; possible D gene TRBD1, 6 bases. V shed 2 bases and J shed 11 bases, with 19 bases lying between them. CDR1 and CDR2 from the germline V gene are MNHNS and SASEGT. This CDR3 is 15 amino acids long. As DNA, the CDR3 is TGTGCCAGCAGTGAAAGGGGGAGGGGAGACTTCGCCCAGCATTTT. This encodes CASSERGRGDFAQHF.

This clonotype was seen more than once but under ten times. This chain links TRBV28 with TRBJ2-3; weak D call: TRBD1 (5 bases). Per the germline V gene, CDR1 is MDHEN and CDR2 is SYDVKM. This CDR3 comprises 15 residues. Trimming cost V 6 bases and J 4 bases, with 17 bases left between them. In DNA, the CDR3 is TGTGCCAGCAGCCAAGGGGTCGGAGAATCAGATACGCAGTATTTT. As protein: CASSQGVGESDTQYF. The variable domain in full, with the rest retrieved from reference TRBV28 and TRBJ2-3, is DVKVTQSSRYLVKRTGEKVFLECVQDMDHENMFWYRQDPGLGLRLIYFSYDVKMKEKGDIPEGYSVSREKKERFSLILESASTNQTSMYLCASSQGVGESDTQYFGPGTRLTVL.

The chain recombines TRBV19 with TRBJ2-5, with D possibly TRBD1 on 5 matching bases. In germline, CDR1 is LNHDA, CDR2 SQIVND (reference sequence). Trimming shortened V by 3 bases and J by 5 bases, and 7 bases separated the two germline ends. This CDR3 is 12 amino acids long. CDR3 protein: CASSMAGETQYF. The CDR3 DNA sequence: TGTGCCAGTAGTATGGCAGGGGAGACCCAGTACTTC.

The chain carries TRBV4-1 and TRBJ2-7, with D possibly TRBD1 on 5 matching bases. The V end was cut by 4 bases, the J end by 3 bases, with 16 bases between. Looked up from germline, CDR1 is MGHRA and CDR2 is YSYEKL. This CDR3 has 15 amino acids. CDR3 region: CASSPGHVQNYEQYF. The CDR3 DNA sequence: TGCGCCAGCAGCCCAGGACACGTCCAAAACTACGAGCAGTACTTC.

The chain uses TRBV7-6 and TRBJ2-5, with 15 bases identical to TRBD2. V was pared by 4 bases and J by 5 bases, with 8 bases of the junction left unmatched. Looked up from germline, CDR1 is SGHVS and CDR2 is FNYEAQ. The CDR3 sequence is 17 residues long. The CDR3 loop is CASSSWTSGGAGETQYF. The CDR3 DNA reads TGTGCCAGCAGCTCCTGGACTAGCGGGGGGGCGGGGGAGACCCAGTACTTC.

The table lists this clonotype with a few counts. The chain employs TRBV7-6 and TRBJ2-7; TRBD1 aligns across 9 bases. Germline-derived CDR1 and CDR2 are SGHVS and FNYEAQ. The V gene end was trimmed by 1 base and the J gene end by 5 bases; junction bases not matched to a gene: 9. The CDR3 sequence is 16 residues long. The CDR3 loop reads CASSLEDRGIGDEQYF. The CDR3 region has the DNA TGTGCCAGCAGCTTAGAGGACAGGGGAATTGGGGACGAGCAGTACTTC.

The CDR3 DNA reads TGCAGTGCTTCACCGAGGACAGGGAAGGGTCAGCCCCAGCATTTT. It codes for CSASPRTGKGQPQHF. This chain links TRBV20-1 with TRBJ1-5; 8 nucleotides line up with TRBD1. CDR1 DFQATT and CDR2 SNEGSKA come from the germline V gene (reference sequence). V shed 5 bases and J 6 bases; nucleotides not matched to a gene: 12. The CDR3 has 15 amino acids.

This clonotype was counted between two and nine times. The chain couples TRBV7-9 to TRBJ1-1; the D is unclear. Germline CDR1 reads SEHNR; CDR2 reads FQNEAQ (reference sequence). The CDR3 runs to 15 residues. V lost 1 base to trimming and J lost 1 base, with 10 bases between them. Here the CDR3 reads CASSLDGRANTEAFF. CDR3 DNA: TGTGCCAGCAGCTTAGATGGGAGGGCGAACACTGAAGCTTTCTTT.

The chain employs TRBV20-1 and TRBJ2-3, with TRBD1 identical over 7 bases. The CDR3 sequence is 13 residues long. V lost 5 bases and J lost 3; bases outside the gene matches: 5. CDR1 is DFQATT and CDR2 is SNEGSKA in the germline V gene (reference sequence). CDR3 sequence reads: CSAWQGVTDTQYF. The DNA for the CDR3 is TGCAGTGCTTGGCAGGGGGTAACAGATACGCAGTATTTT.

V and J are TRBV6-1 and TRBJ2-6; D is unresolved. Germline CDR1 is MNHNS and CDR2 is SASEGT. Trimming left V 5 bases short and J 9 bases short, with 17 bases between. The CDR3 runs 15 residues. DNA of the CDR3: TGTGCCAGCAGTTCCCACACTACAAGCGACAACGTCCTGACTTTC. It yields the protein CASSSHTTSDNVLTF.

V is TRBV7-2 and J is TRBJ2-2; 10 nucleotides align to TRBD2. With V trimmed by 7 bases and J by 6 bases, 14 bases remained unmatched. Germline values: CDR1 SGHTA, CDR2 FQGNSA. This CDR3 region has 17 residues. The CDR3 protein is CASNLVGLAGVAGELFF. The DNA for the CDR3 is TGTGCCAGCAACCTAGTAGGGCTAGCGGGAGTTGCCGGGGAGCTGTTTTTT. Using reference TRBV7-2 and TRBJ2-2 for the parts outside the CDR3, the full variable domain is GAGVSQSPSNKVTEKGKDVELRCDPISGHTALYWYRQSLGQGLEFLIYFQGNSAPDKSGLPSDRFSAERTGGSVSTLTIQRTQQEDSAVYLCASNLVGLAGVAGELFFGEGSRLTVL.

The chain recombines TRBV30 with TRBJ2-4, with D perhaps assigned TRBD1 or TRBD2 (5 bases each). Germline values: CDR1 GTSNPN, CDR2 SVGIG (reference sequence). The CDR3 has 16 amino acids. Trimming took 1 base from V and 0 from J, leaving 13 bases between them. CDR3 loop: CAWSGFGTLAKNIQYF. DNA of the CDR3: TGTGCCTGGAGTGGCTTCGGGACCTTAGCCAAAAACATTCAGTACTTC.

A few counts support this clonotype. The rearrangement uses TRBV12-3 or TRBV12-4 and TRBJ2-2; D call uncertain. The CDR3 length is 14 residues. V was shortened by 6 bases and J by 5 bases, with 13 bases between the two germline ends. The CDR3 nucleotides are TGTGCCAGCAGCCCCGGCGGACCAACCGGGGAGCTGTTTTTT. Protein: CASSPGGPTGELFF.

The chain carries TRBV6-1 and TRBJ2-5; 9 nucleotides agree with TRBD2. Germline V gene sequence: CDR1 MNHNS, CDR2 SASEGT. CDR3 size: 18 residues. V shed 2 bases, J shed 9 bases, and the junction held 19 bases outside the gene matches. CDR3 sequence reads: CASSERSRLAGPNLAQYF. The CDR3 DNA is TGTGCCAGCAGTGAAAGATCTAGGCTAGCGGGACCCAATTTGGCCCAGTACTTC.

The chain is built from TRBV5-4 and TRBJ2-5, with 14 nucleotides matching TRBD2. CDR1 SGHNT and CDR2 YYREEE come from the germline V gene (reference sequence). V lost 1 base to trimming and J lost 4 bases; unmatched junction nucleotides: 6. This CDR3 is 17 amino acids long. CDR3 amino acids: CASSLPGLAGERETQYF. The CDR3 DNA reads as TGTGCCAGCAGCTTGCCGGGACTAGCGGGAGAAAGAGAGACCCAGTACTTC.

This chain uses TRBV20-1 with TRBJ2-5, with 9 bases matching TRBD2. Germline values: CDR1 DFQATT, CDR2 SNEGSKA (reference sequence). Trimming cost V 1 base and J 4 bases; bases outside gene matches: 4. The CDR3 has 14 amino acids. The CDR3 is CSARVAGVRETQYF. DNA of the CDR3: TGCAGTGCTAGAGTAGCGGGAGTAAGAGAGACCCAGTACTTC.

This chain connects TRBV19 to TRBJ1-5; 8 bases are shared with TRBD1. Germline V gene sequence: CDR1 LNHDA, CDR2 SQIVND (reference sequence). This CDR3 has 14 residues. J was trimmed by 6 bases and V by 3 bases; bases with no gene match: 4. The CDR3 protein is CASSIDRGVQPQHF. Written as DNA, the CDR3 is TGTGCCAGTAGTATCGACAGGGGTGTTCAGCCCCAGCATTTT.

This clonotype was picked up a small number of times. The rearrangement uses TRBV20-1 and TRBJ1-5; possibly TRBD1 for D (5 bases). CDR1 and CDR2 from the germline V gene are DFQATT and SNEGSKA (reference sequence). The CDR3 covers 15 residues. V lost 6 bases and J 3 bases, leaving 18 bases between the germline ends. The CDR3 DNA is TGCAGTGCCGGACCCGGGGGGAGGACCAATCAGCCCCAGCATTTT. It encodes CSAGPGGRTNQPQHF.

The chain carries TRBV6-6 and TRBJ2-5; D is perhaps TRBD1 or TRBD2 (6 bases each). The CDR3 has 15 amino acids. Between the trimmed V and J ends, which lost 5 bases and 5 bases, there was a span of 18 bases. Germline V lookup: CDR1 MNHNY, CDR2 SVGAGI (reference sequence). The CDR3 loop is CASSTGLTGHETQYF. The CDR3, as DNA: TGTGCCAGCAGTACGGGACTTACAGGGCACGAGACCCAGTACTTC.